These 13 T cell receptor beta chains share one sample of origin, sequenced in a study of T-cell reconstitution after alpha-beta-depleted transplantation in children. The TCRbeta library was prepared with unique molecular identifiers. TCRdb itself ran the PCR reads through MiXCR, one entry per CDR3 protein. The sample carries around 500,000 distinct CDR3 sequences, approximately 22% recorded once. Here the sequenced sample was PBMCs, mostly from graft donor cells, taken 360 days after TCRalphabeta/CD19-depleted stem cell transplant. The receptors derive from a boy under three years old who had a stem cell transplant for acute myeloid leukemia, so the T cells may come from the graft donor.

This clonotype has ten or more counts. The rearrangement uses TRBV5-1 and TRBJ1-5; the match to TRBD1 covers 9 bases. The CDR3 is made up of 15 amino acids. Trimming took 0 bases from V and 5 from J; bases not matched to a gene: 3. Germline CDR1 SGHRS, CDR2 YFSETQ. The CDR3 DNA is TGCGCCAGCAGCTTGGAGGGACAGGGACATCAGCCCCAGCATTTT. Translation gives CASSLEGQGHQPQHF.

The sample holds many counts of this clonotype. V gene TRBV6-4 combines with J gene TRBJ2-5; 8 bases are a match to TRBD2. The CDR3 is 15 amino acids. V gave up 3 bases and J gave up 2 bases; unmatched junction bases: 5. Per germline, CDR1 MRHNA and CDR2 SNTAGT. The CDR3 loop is CASSETPSGQETQYF. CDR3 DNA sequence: TGTGCCAGCAGTGAAACCCCTAGCGGGCAAGAGACCCAGTACTTC.

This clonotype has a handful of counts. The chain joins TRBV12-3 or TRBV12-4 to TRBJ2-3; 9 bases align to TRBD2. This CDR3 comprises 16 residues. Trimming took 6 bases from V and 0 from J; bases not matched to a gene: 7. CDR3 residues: CASSDLAGASTDTQYF. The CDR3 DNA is TGTGCCAGCAGCGACTTAGCGGGGGCTAGCACAGATACGCAGTATTTT.

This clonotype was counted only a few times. The CDR3 coding sequence is TGTGCCAGAACGGACGGCGAGCAGTTCTTC. Protein product: CARTDGEQFF. The rearrangement uses TRBV6-4 and TRBJ2-1; D ambiguous. Trimming pared 9 bases from V and 10 bases from J, leaving 10 bases between. This CDR3 is 10 amino acids long. The V gene's germline CDR1 is MRHNA and CDR2 SNTAGT.

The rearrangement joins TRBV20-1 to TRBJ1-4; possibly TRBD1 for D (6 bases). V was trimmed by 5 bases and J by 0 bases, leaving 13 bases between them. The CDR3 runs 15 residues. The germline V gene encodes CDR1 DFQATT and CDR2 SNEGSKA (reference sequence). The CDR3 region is CSAGQMRATNEKLFF. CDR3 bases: TGCAGTGCTGGACAGATGAGGGCAACTAATGAAAAACTGTTTTTT.

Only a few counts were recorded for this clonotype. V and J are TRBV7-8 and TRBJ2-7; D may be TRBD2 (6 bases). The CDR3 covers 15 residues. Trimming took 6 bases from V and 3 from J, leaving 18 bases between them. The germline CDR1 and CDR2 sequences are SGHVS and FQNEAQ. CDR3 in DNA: TGTGCCAGCAGGACCGGGGGAGGTACTTTCTACGAGCAGTACTTC. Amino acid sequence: CASRTGGGTFYEQYF.

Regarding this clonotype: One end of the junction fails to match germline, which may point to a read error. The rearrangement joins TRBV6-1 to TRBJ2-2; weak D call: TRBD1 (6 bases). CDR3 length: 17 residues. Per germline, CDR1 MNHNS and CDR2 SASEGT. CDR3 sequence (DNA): TGTGCCAGCACTCCGACCACGGACAGCCTGAACATCGGGGAGCTGTTTTTT. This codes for CASTPTTDSLNIGELFF.

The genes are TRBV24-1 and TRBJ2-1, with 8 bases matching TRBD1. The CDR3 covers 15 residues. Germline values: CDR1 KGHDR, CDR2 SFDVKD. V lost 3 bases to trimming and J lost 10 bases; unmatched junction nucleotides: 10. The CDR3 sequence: CATSDNQGAGREQFF. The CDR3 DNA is TGTGCCACCAGTGATAACCAGGGGGCGGGCAGGGAGCAGTTCTTC.

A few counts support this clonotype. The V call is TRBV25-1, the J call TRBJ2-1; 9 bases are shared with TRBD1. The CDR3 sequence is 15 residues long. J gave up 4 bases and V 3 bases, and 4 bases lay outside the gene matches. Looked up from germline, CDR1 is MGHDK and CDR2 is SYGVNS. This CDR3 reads CASSDDRGVYNEQFF. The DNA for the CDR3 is TGTGCCAGCAGTGACGACAGGGGGGTTTACAATGAGCAGTTCTTC.

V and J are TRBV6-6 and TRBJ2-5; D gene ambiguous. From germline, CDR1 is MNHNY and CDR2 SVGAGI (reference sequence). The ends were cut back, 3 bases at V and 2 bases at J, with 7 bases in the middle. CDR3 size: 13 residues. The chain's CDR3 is CASSYNIQETQYF. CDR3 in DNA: TGTGCCAGCAGTTATAACATTCAAGAGACCCAGTACTTC.

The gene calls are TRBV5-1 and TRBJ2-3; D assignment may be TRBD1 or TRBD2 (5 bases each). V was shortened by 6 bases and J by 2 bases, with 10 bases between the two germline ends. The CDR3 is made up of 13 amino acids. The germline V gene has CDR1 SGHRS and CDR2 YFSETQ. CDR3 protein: CASNTGLTDTQYF. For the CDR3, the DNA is TGCGCCAGCAACACGGGGCTCACAGATACGCAGTATTTT.

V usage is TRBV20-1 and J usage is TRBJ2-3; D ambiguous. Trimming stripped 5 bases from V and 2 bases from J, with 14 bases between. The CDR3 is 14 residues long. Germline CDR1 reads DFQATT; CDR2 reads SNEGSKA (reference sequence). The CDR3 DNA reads TGCAGTGCTCGCAAAGACCCATCCACAGATACGCAGTATTTT. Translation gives CSARKDPSTDTQYF.

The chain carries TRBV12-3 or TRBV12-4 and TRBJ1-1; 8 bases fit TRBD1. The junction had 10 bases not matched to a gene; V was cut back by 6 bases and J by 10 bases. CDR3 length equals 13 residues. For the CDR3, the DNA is TGTGCCAGCAGCTTTAGGGGACAGGAGCGAGCTTTCTTT. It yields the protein CASSFRGQERAFF.